The present TCR beta chain was sequenced within a study of blood T cell repertoires in COVID-19. At the level of the study: Acute-phase and convalescent COVID-19 samples originated in the United States, Italy and Spain. T cells, B-cell-depleted T cells, or PBMCs provided the cDNA or gDNA that served as material.

Per the study methods: Reference gene primer amplification in the assay estimated nucleated cell counts. Assay used: immunoSEQ multiplex PCR; TCRdb lists only in-frame clones, some missing. The DNA was the basis for D and trimming; V, J and clone size are from that table. Of under 300,000 clones in the sample, around 85% are singletons; the top ten hold around 6.5%. Trimming removed 2 bases at V and 4 bases at J, with 10 bases between. CDR3 length equals 14 residues. Germline lookup yields CDR1 MNHEY and CDR2 SVGAGI. This clonotype was obtained from a man between 60 and 75 years old with acute or convalescent COVID-19. The chain uses TRBV6-5 and TRBJ2-3, with a weak D call TRBD1 (6 bases). Source material: peripheral blood. The CDR3: CASSYGTTADTQYF. As DNA, the CDR3 is TGTGCCAGCAGTTACGGGACAACCGCAGATACGCAGTATTTT.